This T cell receptor beta chain was recovered during a study of regulatory T cells in long-lasting Graves disease. Study as a whole: Antithyroid drugs had been given to newly diagnosed Graves' patients for under 3 months.

Noted time point: newly diagnosed GD, antithyroid drugs for less than 3 months. Generation of the TCR library employed RNA extracted from PBMCs. Guidelines of the American Thyroid Association were used to diagnose Graves' disease. From an endocrinology department in Xi'an, China, came the patients. Trimming stripped 0 bases from V and 6 bases from J, with 19 bases between. CDR3 length: 17 residues. The germline V gene encodes CDR1 SGDLS and CDR2 YYNGEE. This clonotype came up many times. iRepertoire HTBI primers and Arm-PCR of CDR3 regions built TCR beta libraries. One entry per CDR3 protein, called by TCRdb with MiXCR from the multiplex PCR reads. Of about 440,000 distinct CDR3 sequences in the sample, roughly 17% were seen once. These records were also assigned to another study, of T cells in Graves' hyperthyroidism and ophthalmopathy. That paper states: TCR CDR3 underwent first-round RT-PCR with the HTBI primer set.

Sample: peripheral blood mononuclear cells (PBMCs), taken at new diagnosis, from a patient treated with antithyroid drugs. This TCR was sampled from a woman between 25 and 40 years old with Graves disease. The chain couples TRBV9 to TRBJ2-1; tentatively, D is TRBD2 (7 bases). CDR3 sequence (DNA): TGTGCCAGCAGCGTAGAGGGGGGGGCGGGAGCACTCAATGAGCAGTTCTTC. It is translated as CASSVEGGAGALNEQFF.